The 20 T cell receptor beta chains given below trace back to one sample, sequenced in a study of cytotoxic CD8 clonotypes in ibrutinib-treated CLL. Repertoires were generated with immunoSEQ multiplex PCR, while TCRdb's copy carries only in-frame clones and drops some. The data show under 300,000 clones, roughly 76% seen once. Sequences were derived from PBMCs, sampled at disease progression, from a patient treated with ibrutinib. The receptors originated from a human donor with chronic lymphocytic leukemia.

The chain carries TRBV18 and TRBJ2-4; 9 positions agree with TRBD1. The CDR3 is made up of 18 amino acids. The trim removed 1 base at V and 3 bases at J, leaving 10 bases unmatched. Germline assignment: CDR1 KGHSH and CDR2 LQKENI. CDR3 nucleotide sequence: TGTGCCAGCTCACCACTAATACCGGGACAGGGTAGCAAAAACATTCAGTACTTC. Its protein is CASSPLIPGQGSKNIQYF.

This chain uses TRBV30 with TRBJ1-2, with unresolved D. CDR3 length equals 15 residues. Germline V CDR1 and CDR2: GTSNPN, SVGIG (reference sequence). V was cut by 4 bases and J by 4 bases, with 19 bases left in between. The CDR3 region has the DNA TGTGCCTGGACCGGAGGACCCCCGGCGATCTATGGCTACACCTTC. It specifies CAWTGGPPAIYGYTF.

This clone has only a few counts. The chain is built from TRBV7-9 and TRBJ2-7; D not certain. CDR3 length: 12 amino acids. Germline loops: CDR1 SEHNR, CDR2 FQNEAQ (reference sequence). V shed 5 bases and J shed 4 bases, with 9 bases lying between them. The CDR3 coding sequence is TGTGCCAGCAGCCCCGATTATTACGAGCAGTACTTC. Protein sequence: CASSPDYYEQYF.

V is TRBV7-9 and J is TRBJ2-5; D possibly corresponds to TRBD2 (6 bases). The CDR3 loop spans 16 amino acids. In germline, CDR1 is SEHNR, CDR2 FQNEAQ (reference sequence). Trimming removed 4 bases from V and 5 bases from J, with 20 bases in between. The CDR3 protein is CASSSRLSGGWETQYF. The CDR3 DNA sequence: TGTGCCAGCAGCTCCCGACTATCCGGGGGTTGGGAGACCCAGTACTTC.

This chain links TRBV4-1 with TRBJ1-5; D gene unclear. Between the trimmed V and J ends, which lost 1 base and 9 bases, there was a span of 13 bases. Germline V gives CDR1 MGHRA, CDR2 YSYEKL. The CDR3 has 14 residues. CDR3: CASSQVIVGSPQHF. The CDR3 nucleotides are TGCGCCAGCAGCCAAGTCATTGTGGGGTCGCCCCAGCATTTT.

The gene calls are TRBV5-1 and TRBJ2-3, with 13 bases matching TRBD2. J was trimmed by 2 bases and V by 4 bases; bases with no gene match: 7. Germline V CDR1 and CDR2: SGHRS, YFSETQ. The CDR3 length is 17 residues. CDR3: CASSRGLAGDFTDTQYF. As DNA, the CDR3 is TGCGCCAGCAGCCGCGGACTAGCGGGGGACTTCACAGATACGCAGTATTTT.

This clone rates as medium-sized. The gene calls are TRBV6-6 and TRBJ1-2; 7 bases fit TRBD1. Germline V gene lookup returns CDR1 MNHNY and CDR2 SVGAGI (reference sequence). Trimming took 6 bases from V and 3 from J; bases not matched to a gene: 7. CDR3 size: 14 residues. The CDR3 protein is CASSRQGADYGYTF. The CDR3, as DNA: TGTGCCAGCAGCAGACAGGGTGCGGACTATGGCTACACCTTC.

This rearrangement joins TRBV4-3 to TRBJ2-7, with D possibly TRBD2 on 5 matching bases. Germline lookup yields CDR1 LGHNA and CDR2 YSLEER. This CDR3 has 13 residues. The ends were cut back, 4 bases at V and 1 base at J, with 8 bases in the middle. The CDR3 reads CASSRGLSYEQYF. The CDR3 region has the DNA TGCGCCAGCAGCCGAGGACTTTCCTACGAGCAGTACTTC.

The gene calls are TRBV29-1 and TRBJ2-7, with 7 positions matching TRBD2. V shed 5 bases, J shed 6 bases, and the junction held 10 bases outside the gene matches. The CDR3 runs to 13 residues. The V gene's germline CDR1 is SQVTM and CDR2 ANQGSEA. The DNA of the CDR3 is TGCAGCGTTCACCGGACTAGTCTCTGCGAGCAGTACTTC. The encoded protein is CSVHRTSLCEQYF.

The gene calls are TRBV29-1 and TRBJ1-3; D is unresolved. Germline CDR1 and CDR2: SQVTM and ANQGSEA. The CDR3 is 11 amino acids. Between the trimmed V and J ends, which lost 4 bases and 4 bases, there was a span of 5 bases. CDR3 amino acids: CSVAPGNTIYF. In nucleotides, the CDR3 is TGCAGCGTTGCACCCGGAAACACCATATATTTT.

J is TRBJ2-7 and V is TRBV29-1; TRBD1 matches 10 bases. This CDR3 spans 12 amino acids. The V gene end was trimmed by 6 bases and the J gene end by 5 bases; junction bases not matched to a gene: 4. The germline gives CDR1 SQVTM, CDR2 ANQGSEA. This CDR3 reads CSVETGGDEQYF. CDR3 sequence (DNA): TGCAGCGTGGAGACAGGGGGCGACGAGCAGTACTTC.

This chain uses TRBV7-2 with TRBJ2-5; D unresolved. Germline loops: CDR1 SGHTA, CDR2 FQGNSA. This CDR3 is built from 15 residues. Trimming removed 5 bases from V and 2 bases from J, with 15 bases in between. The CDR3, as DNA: TGTGCCAGCAGCCAACTGTGGCGGCGGCAAGAGACCCAGTACTTC. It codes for CASSQLWRRQETQYF. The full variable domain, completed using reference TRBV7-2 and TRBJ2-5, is GAGVSQSPSNKVTEKGKDVELRCDPISGHTALYWYRQSLGQGLEFLIYFQGNSAPDKSGLPSDRFSAERTGGSVSTLTIQRTQQEDSAVYLCASSQLWRRQETQYFGPGTRLLVL.

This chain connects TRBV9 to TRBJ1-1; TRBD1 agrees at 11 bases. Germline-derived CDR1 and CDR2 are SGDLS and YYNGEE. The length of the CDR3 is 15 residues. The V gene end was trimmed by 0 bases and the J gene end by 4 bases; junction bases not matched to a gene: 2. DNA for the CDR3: TGTGCCAGCAGCGTAGATGGGACAGGGGGCACTGAAGCTTTCTTT. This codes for CASSVDGTGGTEAFF. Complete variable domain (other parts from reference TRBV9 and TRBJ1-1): DSGVTQTPKHLITATGQRVTLRCSPRSGDLSVYWYQQSLDQGLQFLIQYYNGEERAKGNILERFSAQQFPDLHSELNLSSLELGDSALYFCASSVDGTGGTEAFFGQGTRLTVV.

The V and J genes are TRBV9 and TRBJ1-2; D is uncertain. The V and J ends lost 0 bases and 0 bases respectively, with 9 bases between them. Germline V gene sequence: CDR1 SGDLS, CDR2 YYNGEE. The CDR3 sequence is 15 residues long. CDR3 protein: CASSVAGRTNYGYTF. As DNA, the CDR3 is TGTGCCAGCAGCGTAGCTGGCAGGACTAACTATGGCTACACCTTC.

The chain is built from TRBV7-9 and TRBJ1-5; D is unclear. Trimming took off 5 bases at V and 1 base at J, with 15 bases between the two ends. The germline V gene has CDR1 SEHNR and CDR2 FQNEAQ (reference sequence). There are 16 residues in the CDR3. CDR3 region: CASSLPRTASNQPQHF. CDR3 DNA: TGTGCCAGCAGCCTCCCAAGGACGGCAAGCAATCAGCCCCAGCATTTT.

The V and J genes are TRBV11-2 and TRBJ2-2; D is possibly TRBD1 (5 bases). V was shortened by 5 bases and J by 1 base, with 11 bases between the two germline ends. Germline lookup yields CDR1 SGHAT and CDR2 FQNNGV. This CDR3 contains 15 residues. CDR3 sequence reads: CASSPLGVNTGELFF. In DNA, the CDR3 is TGTGCCAGCAGCCCCCTAGGGGTGAACACCGGGGAGCTGTTTTTT.

The CDR3 DNA reads as TGCGCCAGCAGCCAAGACCCGGGACTGGCCGTCGGGGAGCAGTACTTC. It yields the protein CASSQDPGLAVGEQYF. The J gene is TRBJ2-7, the V gene TRBV4-1; D is perhaps TRBD2 (6 bases). Looked up from germline, CDR1 is MGHRA and CDR2 is YSYEKL. The ends were cut back, 0 bases at V and 7 bases at J, with 19 bases in the middle. This CDR3 is built from 16 residues.

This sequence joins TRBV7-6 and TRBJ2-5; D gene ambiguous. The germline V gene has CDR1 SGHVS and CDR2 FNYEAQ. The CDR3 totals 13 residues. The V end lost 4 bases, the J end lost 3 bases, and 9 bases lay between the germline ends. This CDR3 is CASSSRIEETQYF. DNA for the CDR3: TGTGCCAGCAGCTCCAGAATAGAAGAGACCCAGTACTTC.

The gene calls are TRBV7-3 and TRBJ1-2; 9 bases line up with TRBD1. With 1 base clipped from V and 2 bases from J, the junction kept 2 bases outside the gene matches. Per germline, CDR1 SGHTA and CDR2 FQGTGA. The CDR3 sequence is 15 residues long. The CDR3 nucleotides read TGTGCCAGCAGCTTAAAGGGACAGGGAAACTATGGCTACACCTTC. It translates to CASSLKGQGNYGYTF.

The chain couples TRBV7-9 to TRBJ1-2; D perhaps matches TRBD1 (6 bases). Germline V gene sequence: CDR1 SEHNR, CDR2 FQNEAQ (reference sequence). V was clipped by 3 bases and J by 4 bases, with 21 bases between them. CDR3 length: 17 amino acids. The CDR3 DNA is TGTGCCAGCAGCTTTCGTACCAGGGGCCCTAAGGGCTATGGCTACACCTTC. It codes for CASSFRTRGPKGYGYTF. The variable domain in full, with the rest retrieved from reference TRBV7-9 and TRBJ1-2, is DTGVSQNPRHKITKRGQNVTFRCDPISEHNRLYWYRQTLGQGPEFLTYFQNEAQLEKSRLLSDRFSAERPKGSFSTLEIQRTEQGDSAMYLCASSFRTRGPKGYGYTFGSGTRLTVV.